This passage covers 25 T cell receptor beta chains from one sample sequenced in a study of blood T cell repertoires in COVID-19. Assay: immunoSEQ multiplex PCR; the TCRdb copy retains only in-frame clones and omits some. The profile covers around 350,000 clones, with about 88% appearing a single time and around 2.9% taken by the ten largest. The sequenced material came from peripheral blood. Receptors originate from a human donor in a cohort sampled during active COVID-19.

The chain couples TRBV19 to TRBJ1-6; 9 bases agree with TRBD1. This CDR3 region has 16 residues. V trimming: 4 bases; J trimming: 1 base; junction bases outside the gene matches: 2. Germline V gene lookup returns CDR1 LNHDA and CDR2 SQIVND (reference sequence). The CDR3: CASSRDRESYNSPLHF. The CDR3 coding sequence is TGTGCCAGTAGTAGGGACAGGGAGTCCTATAATTCACCCCTCCACTTT. The variable domain in full, completed from reference TRBV19 and TRBJ1-6, reads DGGITQSPKYLFRKEGQNVTLSCEQNLNHDAMYWYRQDPGQGLRLIYYSQIVNDFQKGDIAEGYSVSREKKESFPLTVTSAQKNPTAFYLCASSRDRESYNSPLHFGNGTRLTVT.

Note on this clone: Other DNA sequences in this specimen translate into the identical CDR3. The rearrangement links TRBV3-1 (or the pseudogene TRBV3-2) to TRBJ2-1, with TRBD2 matching over 16 bases. The J segment lost 6 bases and the V segment lost 3 bases, leaving 2 bases of the junction unmatched. The CDR3 has 16 amino acids. CDR1 and CDR2 (germline): LGHDT, YNNKEL (reference sequence). The CDR3 sequence is CASSQGLAGGPNEQFF. The CDR3 nucleotides read TGTGCCAGCAGCCAGGGACTAGCGGGGGGGCCCAATGAGCAGTTCTTC.

The rearrangement joins TRBV30 to TRBJ2-1; no firm D call. This CDR3 is built from 12 residues. In germline, CDR1 is GTSNPN, CDR2 SVGIG (reference sequence). V was pared by 4 bases and J by 1 base, with 5 bases between. Written as DNA, the CDR3 is TGTGCCTGGACAGGATCCTACAATGAGCAGTTCTTC. Encoded protein: CAWTGSYNEQFF. The variable domain in full, completed from reference TRBV30 and TRBJ2-1, reads SQTIHQWPATLVQPVGSPLSLECTVEGTSNPNLYWYRQAAGRGLQLLFYSVGIGQISSEVPQNLSASRPQDRQFILSSKKLLLSDSGFYLCAWTGSYNEQFFGPGTRLTVL.

V gene TRBV5-1 combines with J gene TRBJ2-3, with D unclear. CDR1 SGHRS and CDR2 YFSETQ come from the germline V gene. The CDR3 has 14 amino acids. V lost 4 bases and J lost 0, with 9 bases in between. DNA of the CDR3: TGCGCCAGCAGCCCCACAGAGAGCACAGATACGCAGTATTTT. This encodes CASSPTESTDTQYF.

The V and J genes are TRBV4-2 and TRBJ2-6; 11 bases are a match to TRBD1. V was pared by 4 bases and J by 1 base, with 6 bases of the junction left unmatched. The CDR3 spans 18 residues. Germline V lookup: CDR1 LGHNA, CDR2 YNFKEQ. The CDR3 DNA is TGTGCCAGCAGCCCGGCCGGGACAGGGGGATCTGGGGCCAACGTCCTGACTTTC. This encodes CASSPAGTGGSGANVLTF.

The J gene is TRBJ1-2, the V gene TRBV6-1, with 8 bases aligning to TRBD1. The junction had 8 bases not matched to a gene; V was cut back by 0 bases and J by 8 bases. In germline, CDR1 is MNHNS, CDR2 SASEGT. The CDR3 extends over 15 amino acids. CDR3 loop: CASSEALDRVRGYTF. The CDR3 coding sequence is TGTGCCAGCAGTGAAGCTCTGGACAGGGTCCGGGGCTACACCTTC.

The rearrangement uses TRBV5-6 and TRBJ1-2; a weak D match, TRBD1 (5 bases). Germline V CDR1 and CDR2: SGHDT, YYEEEE. This CDR3 is 13 amino acids long. V was shortened by 0 bases and J by 6 bases, with 9 bases between the two germline ends. Written as DNA, the CDR3 is TGTGCCAGCAGCTTGGTTTCCAGGGATGGCTACACCTTC. This gives the protein CASSLVSRDGYTF.

The chain links TRBV27 to TRBJ2-3, with 7 bases aligning to TRBD2. The CDR3 covers 17 residues. The germline gives CDR1 MNHEY, CDR2 SMNVEV (reference sequence). V lost 2 bases and J lost 5; bases outside the gene matches: 13. CDR3 amino acids: CASSLNRRLALKDTQYF. DNA of the CDR3: TGTGCCAGCAGTTTAAACAGGAGACTAGCTCTGAAAGATACGCAGTATTTT.

J is TRBJ2-3 and V is TRBV12-3 or TRBV12-4; possibly TRBD2 for D (5 bases). Trimming pared 2 bases from V and 5 bases from J, leaving 8 bases between. This CDR3 has 13 residues. CDR3 bases: TGTGCCAGCAGTTTACTAGGAGGAGATACGCAGTATTTT. Protein sequence: CASSLLGGDTQYF.

This sequence joins TRBV6-5 and TRBJ1-1; maybe TRBD1 (5 bases). The CDR3 consists of 15 residues. Germline CDR1 and CDR2: MNHEY and SVGAGI. Trimming took off 6 bases at V and 5 bases at J, with 19 bases between the two ends. Here the CDR3 DNA reads TGTGCCAGCAGGGATCGAGGCGGGAAGGGGACTGAAGCTTTCTTT. It codes for CASRDRGGKGTEAFF.

This chain links TRBV5-4 with TRBJ2-3, with D uncertain. The CDR3 sequence is 13 residues long. Per the germline V gene, CDR1 is SGHNT and CDR2 is YYREEE (reference sequence). Trimming removed 3 bases at V and 5 bases at J, with 10 bases between. CDR3 loop: CASSSSPGDTQYF. As DNA, the CDR3 is TGTGCCAGCAGCTCCTCCCCCGGAGATACGCAGTATTTT.

The rearrangement joins TRBV19 to TRBJ2-7, with TRBD1 as a possible D gene (5 bases). This CDR3 has 13 residues. Trimming pared 3 bases from V and 3 bases from J, leaving 9 bases between. Germline V gives CDR1 LNHDA, CDR2 SQIVND (reference sequence). The CDR3 DNA is TGTGCCAGTAGTATCCCAGGGAACTACGAGCAGTACTTC. Protein: CASSIPGNYEQYF.

This chain joins TRBV5-1 and TRBJ2-1, with D possibly being TRBD2 (5 bases). Germline assignment: CDR1 SGHRS and CDR2 YFSETQ. The CDR3 covers 16 residues. The V end lost 5 bases, the J end lost 1 base, and 16 bases lay between the germline ends. In DNA, the CDR3 is TGCGCCAGCAGAGAGAACAGCGGAGGTTCCTACAATGAGCAGTTCTTC. As protein: CASRENSGGSYNEQFF.

The V and J genes are TRBV6-1 and TRBJ2-1; D unresolved. There are 15 residues in the CDR3. The V and J ends lost 0 bases and 5 bases respectively, with 11 bases between them. Germline lookup yields CDR1 MNHNS and CDR2 SASEGT. The CDR3 here is CASSEALRDNNEQFF. DNA for the CDR3: TGTGCCAGCAGTGAAGCGCTCCGAGACAACAATGAGCAGTTCTTC.

This chain links TRBV10-2 with TRBJ1-5, with a weak D call TRBD1 (5 bases). The CDR3 totals 16 residues. In germline, CDR1 is WSHSY, CDR2 SAAADI. V shed 5 bases and J shed 2 bases, with 16 bases lying between them. The CDR3 sequence is CASSMAGLSGNQPQHF. The CDR3 DNA reads as TGCGCCAGCAGTATGGCAGGGCTATCGGGCAATCAGCCCCAGCATTTT.

This sequence joins TRBV6-5 and TRBJ2-7; the D gene is possibly TRBD1 (6 bases). Trimming cost V 6 bases and J 2 bases, with 17 bases left between them. CDR1 MNHEY and CDR2 SVGAGI come from the germline V gene. CDR3 length: 15 residues. CDR3 nucleotide sequence: TGTGCCAGCAGATATACAGGGTCTACTACCTACGAGCAGTACTTC. Protein product: CASRYTGSTTYEQYF.

This chain uses TRBV28 with TRBJ2-7; 7 bases map to TRBD1. With 7 bases clipped from V and 0 bases from J, the junction kept 9 bases outside the gene matches. CDR1 is MDHEN, CDR2 SYDVKM, per germline. The CDR3 has 15 amino acids. CDR3 in DNA: TGTGCCAGCAAGAGGACAGGCTCCCTCTCCTACGAGCAGTACTTC. It yields the protein CASKRTGSLSYEQYF. Drawing the rest from reference TRBV28 and TRBJ2-7, the complete variable domain is DVKVTQSSRYLVKRTGEKVFLECVQDMDHENMFWYRQDPGLGLRLIYFSYDVKMKEKGDIPEGYSVSREKKERFSLILESASTNQTSMYLCASKRTGSLSYEQYFGPGTRLTVT.

The chain combines TRBV3-1 (or the pseudogene TRBV3-2) with TRBJ2-1; maybe TRBD1 (5 bases). V shed 0 bases and J shed 0 bases, with 15 bases lying between them. The CDR3 sequence is 18 residues long. The germline V gene has CDR1 LGHDT and CDR2 YNNKEL (reference sequence). CDR3 nucleotide sequence: TGTGCCAGCAGCCAAGATCGAGACAGCCCAAGCTCCTACAATGAGCAGTTCTTC. It specifies CASSQDRDSPSSYNEQFF.

This chain joins TRBV5-1 and TRBJ1-4; TRBD1 matches 7 bases. CDR1 and CDR2 from the germline V gene are SGHRS and YFSETQ. With V trimmed by 0 bases and J by 6 bases, 11 bases remained unmatched. This CDR3 comprises 17 residues. The CDR3 spells CASSLGQGGTGDEKLFF. DNA of the CDR3: TGCGCCAGCAGCTTGGGACAGGGAGGTACTGGGGATGAAAAACTGTTTTTT. Full variable domain (outside the CDR3, taken from reference TRBV5-1 and TRBJ1-4): KAGVTQTPRYLIKTRGQQVTLSCSPISGHRSVSWYQQTPGQGLQFLFEYFSETQRNKGNFPGRFSGRQFSNSRSEMNVSTLELGDSALYLCASSLGQGGTGDEKLFFGSGTQLSVL.

The chain combines TRBV2 with TRBJ1-1; weak D call: TRBD1 (5 bases). CDR1 and CDR2 (germline): SNHLY, FYNNEI. The CDR3 consists of 13 residues. Deletions cut 6 bases from V and 11 bases from J, with 19 bases between. The CDR3 is CASSARQLSVAFF. In DNA form, the CDR3 reads TGTGCCAGCAGCGCGAGACAGTTGAGTGTGGCTTTCTTT.

The chain combines TRBV7-9 with TRBJ1-4, with 8 bases identical to TRBD1. This CDR3 has 14 residues. CDR1 is SEHNR, CDR2 FQNEAQ, per germline (reference sequence). Trimming cost V 5 bases and J 5 bases; bases outside gene matches: 4. The CDR3 protein is CASSTGQANEKLFF. For the CDR3, the DNA is TGTGCCAGCAGCACGGGACAGGCGAATGAAAAACTGTTTTTT.

This sequence joins TRBV15 and TRBJ2-6; 9 positions agree with TRBD2. The CDR3 totals 19 residues. Germline CDR1 LNHNV, CDR2 YYDKDF (reference sequence). The ends lost 1 base at V and 4 bases at J; junction bases unmatched: 11. Here the CDR3 reads CATSRGLAELTLGANVLTF. DNA of the CDR3: TGTGCCACCAGCAGAGGACTAGCGGAACTCACCTTGGGGGCCAACGTCCTGACTTTC.

The CDR3 nucleotides are TGCGCCAGCAGCGGAGCGGGGGGGAACAATGAGCAGTTCTTC. Translated: CASSGAGGNNEQFF. This sequence joins TRBV4-1 and TRBJ2-1, with TRBD2 identical over 10 bases. V shed 5 bases and J 5 bases; nucleotides not matched to a gene: 3. The CDR3 is made up of 14 amino acids. Germline V gives CDR1 MGHRA, CDR2 YSYEKL.

The V and J genes are TRBV6-6 and TRBJ2-1; D might be TRBD1 (6 bases). The CDR3 loop spans 16 amino acids. CDR1 MNHNY and CDR2 SVGAGI come from the germline V gene (reference sequence). Trimming pared 2 bases from V and 5 bases from J, leaving 16 bases between. The CDR3 DNA follows: TGTGCCAGCAGTTACGACAGGTGGGGGCGGAACAATGAGCAGTTCTTC. This encodes CASSYDRWGRNNEQFF.

This chain connects TRBV28 to TRBJ2-1; the match to TRBD2 covers 12 bases. Looked up from germline, CDR1 is MDHEN and CDR2 is SYDVKM. Germline trimming cut 8 bases from V and 16 bases from J; bases unmatched to any gene: 9. The CDR3 spans 12 residues. CDR3 in DNA: TGTGCCAGCGTTGATCTACTAGCGGGAGGTTTCTTC. Its protein product is CASVDLLAGGFF.